A selection of T cell receptor beta chains follows, all from one sample in a study of OX40 agonist ivuxolimab in advanced cancers. The method was immunoSEQ multiplex PCR; TCRdb's version includes in-frame clones alone and lacks a portion of them. The sample contains roughly 90,000 clones, approximately 90% of which appear only once. Sequences were derived from CD4+ or CD8+ T cells sorted from blood, sampled in a trial of the OX40 agonist ivuxolimab. Receptors were obtained from an adult with an advanced solid tumor such as melanoma, head and neck, liver or kidney cancer. The conserved cysteine and the conserved F or W are not part of the CDR3 here. The order of the fields is J gene, V gene, CDR3 protein.

J: TRBJ1-1
V: TRBV29-1
CDR3: SVNTGKAAF

J: TRBJ1-2
V: TRBV28
CDR3: ASSFRTGVYGYT

J: TRBJ2-1
V: TRBV11-3
CDR3: ASRPGGRGINNEQF

J: TRBJ1-1
V: TRBV19
CDR3: ASTDRVWQAF

J: TRBJ1-1
V: TRBV28
CDR3: ASSSGRQNTEAF

J: TRBJ2-1
V: TRBV6-5
CDR3: ASGERTGGMNEQF

J: TRBJ2-5
V: TRBV5-4
CDR3: ASSPRTGSGNGETQY

J: TRBJ2-3
V: TRBV18
CDR3: ASSPLGVGTDTQY

J: TRBJ1-3
V: TRBV4-2
CDR3: ASSQDRGSGNTIY

J: TRBJ2-3
V: TRBV11-2
CDR3: ASSLAGGTGGLDTQY

J: TRBJ2-1
V: TRBV10-3
CDR3: ASGQGFREQF

J: TRBJ2-1
V: TRBV29-1
CDR3: SVGASSIEQF

J: TRBJ2-2
V: TRBV9
CDR3: ASSVGPGPGELF

J: TRBJ2-5
V: TRBV5-6
CDR3: ASSLATAAGTQY

J: TRBJ1-6
V: TRBV7-2
CDR3: ASTLQGGSPLH

J: TRBJ1-2
V: TRBV28
CDR3: ASSLRGDIENYGYT

J: TRBJ2-2
V: TRBV9
CDR3: ASSVDIYTGELF

J: TRBJ1-5
V: TRBV18
CDR3: ASSPGNGNQPQH

J: TRBJ1-2
V: TRBV28
CDR3: ASSRLSRGGYT

J: TRBJ2-1
V: TRBV15
CDR3: ATSRGRVAGGYNEQF

J: TRBJ2-3
V: TRBV6-6
CDR3: ASIMTGGTDTQY

J: TRBJ1-2
V: TRBV28
CDR3: ASTDLGTLENT

J: TRBJ2-1
V: TRBV6-1
CDR3: ASKRLAGENEQF

J: TRBJ1-6
V: TRBV6-5
CDR3: ASSVRDRATVPLH

J: TRBJ2-7
V: TRBV13
CDR3: ASSLGDEAYEQY

J: TRBJ1-5
V: TRBV25-1
CDR3: ASSTEGQGQDQPQH

J: TRBJ1-2
V: TRBV5-6
CDR3: ASSLGQNYGYT

J: TRBJ1-2
V: TRBV4-3
CDR3: ASSQDSTGGGYGYT

J: TRBJ2-7
V: TRBV14
CDR3: ASSLGLAGSYEQY

J: TRBJ1-5
V: TRBV19
CDR3: ASSGGGGQPQH

J: TRBJ2-3
V: TRBV29-1
CDR3: SGHQDTQY